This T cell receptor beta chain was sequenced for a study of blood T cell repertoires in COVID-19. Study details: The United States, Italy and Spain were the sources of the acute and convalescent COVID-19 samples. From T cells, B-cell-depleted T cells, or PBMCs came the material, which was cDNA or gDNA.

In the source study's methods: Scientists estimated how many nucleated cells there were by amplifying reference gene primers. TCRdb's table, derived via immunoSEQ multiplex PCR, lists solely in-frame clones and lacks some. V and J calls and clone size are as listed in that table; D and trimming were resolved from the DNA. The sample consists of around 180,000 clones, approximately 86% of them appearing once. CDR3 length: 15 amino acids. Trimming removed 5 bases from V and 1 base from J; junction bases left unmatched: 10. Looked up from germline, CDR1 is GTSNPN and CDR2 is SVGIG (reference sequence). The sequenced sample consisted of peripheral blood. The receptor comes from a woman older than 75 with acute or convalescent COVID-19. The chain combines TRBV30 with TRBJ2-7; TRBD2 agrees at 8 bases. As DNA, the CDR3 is TGTGCCTGGGCGTGGGGGACTAGTCTTTCCTACGAGCAGTACTTC. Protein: CAWAWGTSLSYEQYF. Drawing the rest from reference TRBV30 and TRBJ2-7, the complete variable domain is SQTIHQWPATLVQPVGSPLSLECTVEGTSNPNLYWYRQAAGRGLQLLFYSVGIGQISSEVPQNLSASRPQDRQFILSSKKLLLSDSGFYLCAWAWGTSLSYEQYFGPGTRLTVT.